One sample yielded the 27 T cell receptor beta chains listed below, sequenced in a study of early T cells in non-severe SARS-CoV-2 infection (dated by TCRdb to the early 2020s). Library preparation was by 5' RACE. Sequencing relied on a NextSeq 500. Starting from the raw public reads, TCRdb applied fastp trimming at Q25, assembled clones with MiXCR and retained in-frame beta chains. Entries that share a CDR3 protein sequence are merged under the most common genes and DNA. The sample table contains some 52,000 distinct CDR3 sequences; only one count was recorded for approximately 8% of them. In total, the top ten clones hold around a tenth of the sample. The specimen was whole blood. All receptors come from an adult who was a healthcare worker with PCR-confirmed SARS-CoV-2 infection or an uninfected control (not recorded which).

The rearrangement links TRBV7-8 to TRBJ1-1; 8 positions agree with TRBD1. The trim removed 5 bases at V and 10 bases at J, leaving 15 bases unmatched. The CDR3 is 15 residues long. Germline V gene lookup returns CDR1 SGHVS and CDR2 FQNEAQ. CDR3 sequence reads: CASSNPTTGGFGAFF. As DNA, the CDR3 is TGTGCCAGCAGCAACCCTACAACAGGGGGGTTTGGAGCTTTCTTT.

This clonotype was seen only a few times. This chain connects TRBV14 to TRBJ1-1, with D unresolved. There are 14 residues in the CDR3. V was cut by 3 bases and J by 2 bases, with 10 bases left in between. Per germline, CDR1 SGHDN and CDR2 FVKESK. CDR3 coding DNA: TGTGCCAGCAGCCATCTGGGATCTAACACTGAAGCTTTCTTT. Protein product: CASSHLGSNTEAFF. Together with reference TRBV14 and TRBJ1-1, the CDR3 gives the full variable domain: EAGVTQFPSHSVIEKGQTVTLRCDPISGHDNLYWYRRVMGKEIKFLLHFVKESKQDESGMPNNRFLAERTGGTYSTLKVQPAELEDSGVYFCASSHLGSNTEAFFGQGTRLTVV.

The rearrangement links TRBV5-1 to TRBJ2-7; weak D call: TRBD1 (6 bases). V lost 0 bases and J lost 3, with 10 bases in between. From germline, CDR1 is SGHRS and CDR2 YFSETQ. The CDR3 has 14 residues. The CDR3 loop reads CASSLAPGDYEQYF. CDR3 nucleotides: TGCGCCAGCAGCTTGGCCCCAGGGGACTACGAGCAGTACTTC.

This clonotype appeared a few times. J is TRBJ2-4 and V is TRBV5-4, with a possible D match to TRBD2 (5 bases). V gave up 5 bases and J gave up 2 bases, with 17 bases separating them. The CDR3 has 16 amino acids. The germline V gene encodes CDR1 SGHNT and CDR2 YYREEE (reference sequence). The CDR3 DNA reads TGTGCCAGCAGTTCACAATCCACGGGATCCAAAAACATTCAGTACTTC. It is translated as CASSSQSTGSKNIQYF.

V gene TRBV27 combines with J gene TRBJ1-5, with a weak D call TRBD1 (5 bases). The CDR3 loop spans 14 amino acids. In germline, CDR1 is MNHEY, CDR2 SMNVEV (reference sequence). V was shortened by 3 bases and J by 1 base, with 7 bases between the two germline ends. The DNA for the CDR3 is TGTGCCAGCAGTTTGTGGGGGAGCAATCAGCCCCAGCATTTT. Translation: CASSLWGSNQPQHF.

The table lists this clonotype with a few counts. The rearrangement joins TRBV28 to TRBJ1-2; 10 bases match TRBD1. V shed 8 bases, J shed 8 bases, and the junction held 11 bases outside the gene matches. The CDR3 has 14 residues. CDR1 is MDHEN and CDR2 is SYDVKM in the germline V gene. This CDR3 reads CASGETGGARGYTF. The CDR3, as DNA: TGTGCCAGCGGAGAGACAGGGGGCGCAAGGGGCTACACCTTC.

This clonotype was counted at least ten times. The chain links TRBV11-2 to TRBJ1-1, with D perhaps matching TRBD1 (6 bases). The germline V gene encodes CDR1 SGHAT and CDR2 FQNNGV. This CDR3 region has 14 residues. With 6 bases removed from V and 1 base from J, the gap between germline ends came to 12 bases. The CDR3 DNA sequence: TGTGCCAGCAGTTCAATACAGGGGAACACTGAAGCTTTCTTT. Its protein is CASSSIQGNTEAFF.

This clonotype was detected a few times. V usage is TRBV4-2 and J usage is TRBJ2-3, with D possibly matching TRBD1 (5 bases). Germline-derived CDR1 and CDR2 are LGHNA and YNFKEQ. V was clipped by 3 bases and J by 5 bases, with 6 bases between them. The length of the CDR3 is 12 residues. The DNA of the CDR3 is TGTGCCAGCAGCCAGCAGGGAGATACGCAGTATTTT. This sequence encodes CASSQQGDTQYF.

In its sample, this clonotype was seen many times. The CDR3 loop is CASRGGGRGYTF. CDR3 coding DNA: TGTGCCAGCCGAGGGGGGGGCCGCGGCTACACCTTC. This chain uses TRBV28 with TRBJ1-2; tentative D call: TRBD1 (6 bases). The CDR3 has 12 residues. The V end lost 8 bases, the J end lost 8 bases, and 15 bases lay between the germline ends. Germline V gene sequence: CDR1 MDHEN, CDR2 SYDVKM.

The chain recombines TRBV7-3 with TRBJ2-3; unclear D gene. Germline CDR1 is SGHTA and CDR2 is FQGTGA. Trimming took off 2 bases at V and 2 bases at J, with 5 bases between the two ends. The CDR3 length is 13 residues. CDR3 nucleotides: TGTGCCAGCAGCTTAGAAGTCACAGATACGCAGTATTTT. Translation gives CASSLEVTDTQYF.

This clonotype was seen a few times. The chain employs TRBV2 and TRBJ2-1; unclear D gene. Germline-derived CDR1 and CDR2 are SNHLY and FYNNEI. This CDR3 region has 11 residues. Deletions cut 4 bases from V and 14 bases from J, with 12 bases between. The CDR3 reads CASSASWAEFF. DNA of the CDR3: TGTGCCAGCAGTGCTAGTTGGGCGGAGTTCTTC.

In the case of this clonotype: A much larger clone is a single base away; this may be a read error. CDR3 sequence: CASSREKATRELFF. CDR3 DNA: TGTGCCAGCAGCCGGGAGAAGGCCACCAGGGAGCTGTTTTTT. V usage is TRBV7-3 and J usage is TRBJ2-2, with D possibly TRBD2 on 6 matching bases. The CDR3 totals 14 residues. The germline V gene has CDR1 SGHTA and CDR2 FQGTGA.

This clonotype was recorded a few times. CDR3 DNA sequence: TGTGCCAGCAGCAAAGAGGGGAGACAGAGGCAGACCCAGTACTTC. Its protein product is CASSKEGRQRQTQYF. This chain connects TRBV21-1 to TRBJ2-5; the table gives TRBD1 as D, unverified against the DNA. TRBV21-1 is an annotated pseudogene. The CDR3 loop spans 15 amino acids.

This clonotype was picked up many times. V gene TRBV11-2 combines with J gene TRBJ2-1; D possibly corresponds to TRBD2 (5 bases). The CDR3 length is 15 residues. Germline V lookup: CDR1 SGHAT, CDR2 FQNNGV. V lost 5 bases and J lost 1, with 12 bases in between. CDR3 sequence: CASSRRRGSYNEQFF. The CDR3 DNA is TGTGCCAGCAGCCGCCGTCGAGGGTCCTACAATGAGCAGTTCTTC.

The chain combines TRBV7-2 with TRBJ2-1; 8 bases align to TRBD2. Germline trimming cut 7 bases from V and 0 bases from J; bases unmatched to any gene: 5. The CDR3 has 15 residues. Germline V lookup: CDR1 SGHTA, CDR2 FQGNSA. CDR3 in DNA: TGTGCCAGCACCCTCAGCGGGAGCTCCTACAATGAGCAGTTCTTC. This translates into CASTLSGSSYNEQFF.

This clonotype was counted between two and nine times. The chain's CDR3 is CASSPTGQGGETQYF. The DNA for the CDR3 is TGTGCCAGCAGCCCAACTGGACAGGGGGGAGAGACCCAGTACTTC. The chain joins TRBV5-4 to TRBJ2-5, with 10 bases matching TRBD1. Germline CDR1 reads SGHNT; CDR2 reads YYREEE (reference sequence). The CDR3 runs 15 residues. Unmatched junction bases numbered 7, after V lost 4 bases and J lost 4 bases.

The chain is built from TRBV19 and TRBJ2-3; 9 bases are a match to TRBD2. This CDR3 is built from 14 residues. The V segment lost 4 bases and the J segment 2 bases; nucleotides outside the gene matches: 1. CDR1 and CDR2 (germline): LNHDA, SQIVND (reference sequence). The CDR3 spells CASSTSGATDTQYF. CDR3 DNA: TGTGCCAGTAGTACTAGCGGGGCCACAGATACGCAGTATTTT.

The table lists this clonotype with a few counts. The V call is TRBV7-9, the J call TRBJ2-2; TRBD1 matches 10 bases. This CDR3 has 16 residues. With 4 bases clipped from V and 3 bases from J, the junction kept 5 bases outside the gene matches. Germline V gene lookup returns CDR1 SEHNR and CDR2 FQNEAQ (reference sequence). The CDR3 loop reads CASSSSGTGDTGELFF. CDR3 in DNA: TGTGCCAGCAGCTCATCCGGGACAGGGGACACCGGGGAGCTGTTTTTT.

The gene calls are TRBV6-6 and TRBJ2-7; D call uncertain. The CDR3 length is 17 residues. The V and J ends lost 7 bases and 2 bases respectively, with 24 bases between them. Germline CDR1 MNHNY, CDR2 SVGAGI (reference sequence). The DNA for the CDR3 is TGTGCCAGCATATATAGAGTCGGAGAGGATACAACCTACGAGCAGTACTTC. Protein sequence: CASIYRVGEDTTYEQYF.

The chain couples TRBV12-3 or TRBV12-4 to TRBJ1-5; D is unresolved. V was clipped by 1 base and J by 0 bases, with 4 bases between them. The CDR3 has 14 residues. In DNA, the CDR3 is TGTGCCAGCAGTTTAGGAGCTAGCAATCAGCCCCAGCATTTT. The encoded protein is CASSLGASNQPQHF.

The chain carries TRBV11-2 and TRBJ2-5; TRBD1 aligns across 9 bases. The CDR3 extends over 15 amino acids. CDR1 and CDR2 from the germline V gene are SGHAT and FQNNGV. V shed 1 base and J 5 bases; nucleotides not matched to a gene: 5. CDR3 DNA: TGTGCCAGCAGCTTAGGAGGACAGGGGAAGGAGACCCAGTACTTC. Protein sequence: CASSLGGQGKETQYF. The complete variable domain, with remaining parts taken from reference TRBV11-2 and TRBJ2-5, reads EAGVAQSPRYKIIEKRQSVAFWCNPISGHATLYWYQQILGQGPKLLIQFQNNGVVDDSQLPKDRFSAERLKGVDSTLKIQPAKLEDSAVYLCASSLGGQGKETQYFGPGTRLLVL.

Only a few counts were recorded for this clonotype. V is TRBV3-1 and J is TRBJ1-4; D gene uncertain. Trimming left V 4 bases short and J 8 bases short, with 17 bases between. Germline CDR1 reads LGHDT; CDR2 reads YNNKEL (reference sequence). This CDR3 is 15 amino acids long. The CDR3 DNA sequence: TGTGCCAGCAGCCGACGAGGGCCCCGTGACGAAAAACTGTTTTTT. Translation: CASSRRGPRDEKLFF.

The chain has TRBV21-1 and TRBJ2-7; the table's D call, TRBD1, has no DNA check behind it. TRBV21-1 is shown as a pseudogene. This CDR3 is built from 15 residues. CDR3 sequence reads: CASSIPGQNSYEQYF. Here the CDR3 DNA reads TGTGCCAGCAGCATTCCGGGACAAAACTCCTACGAGCAGTACTTC.

This clonotype was observed a few times. The chain has TRBV12-3 or TRBV12-4 and TRBJ2-1, with D possibly being TRBD2 (6 bases). CDR3 size: 15 residues. Trimming cost V 5 bases and J 5 bases, with 16 bases left between them. In DNA form, the CDR3 reads TGTGCCAGCAGTCCCCGACTAGAGGAACACAATGAGCAGTTCTTC. Protein sequence: CASSPRLEEHNEQFF.

This clonotype was counted at least ten times. The chain is built from TRBV18 and TRBJ2-1; possibly TRBD1 for D (6 bases). Germline V CDR1 and CDR2: KGHSH, LQKENI. V was clipped by 0 bases and J by 2 bases, with 11 bases between them. This CDR3 region has 16 residues. CDR3 loop: CASSPPVGGPYNEQFF. CDR3 in DNA: TGTGCCAGCTCACCACCGGTTGGGGGCCCCTACAATGAGCAGTTCTTC.

This clonotype was observed at least ten times. J is TRBJ2-2 and V is TRBV29-1; TRBD2 is a possible D gene (6 bases). Trimming took 7 bases from V and 3 from J, leaving 12 bases between them. The CDR3 has 13 amino acids. Germline loops: CDR1 SQVTM, CDR2 ANQGSEA. In nucleotides, the CDR3 is TGCAGCGCTTCGGGACTTTACACCGGGGAGCTGTTTTTT. Translated, it gives CSASGLYTGELFF.

This chain connects TRBV20-1 to TRBJ1-2; 9 positions agree with TRBD1. CDR3 length: 12 residues. Trimming took 6 bases from V and 4 from J; bases not matched to a gene: 3. Germline V lookup: CDR1 DFQATT, CDR2 SNEGSKA (reference sequence). The CDR3 DNA reads TGCAGTGCGGCGGGACAGGGCTATGGCTACACCTTC. Protein: CSAAGQGYGYTF.